This T cell receptor beta chain was recorded in a study of blood T cell repertoires in COVID-19. Study-level background: Material from acute and convalescent COVID-19 was sourced from the United States, Italy and Spain. Nucleic acid was either cDNA or gDNA, and it came from T cells, B-cell-depleted T cells, or PBMCs.

As originally analysed: Amplification of reference gene primers was used by the study to estimate nucleated cell counts. The method was immunoSEQ multiplex PCR; TCRdb's version includes in-frame clones alone and lacks a portion of them. That table is the source of V, J and clone size, and D and trimming were worked out from the DNA. The table records approximately 400,000 clones, approximately 89% of them present only once. Per the germline V gene, CDR1 is SNHLY and CDR2 is FYNNEI. Trimming shortened V by 4 bases and J by 5 bases, and 8 bases separated the two germline ends. The length of the CDR3 is 13 residues. Those enrolled in Seattle joined during active infection and were followed longitudinally afterward.

This TCR was recovered from a woman aged 45-60 years with COVID-19, enrolled during active disease. The V call is TRBV2, the J call TRBJ1-4, with a weak D call TRBD1 (5 bases). The sequencing sample was made of peripheral blood. DNA for the CDR3: TGTGCCAGCAGTGGGTACAGGAATGAAAAACTGTTTTTT. Protein sequence: CASSGYRNEKLFF.